The clone carrying this T cell receptor (beta chain) has only one observation. This specimen belongs to a study of blood T cells in healthy people across ages. Study-wide context: Researchers report that template switching captured about one barcoded beta molecule per two T cells.

Trimming removed 0 bases from V and 2 bases from J; junction bases left unmatched: 7. CDR3 length: 16 amino acids. CDR1 is SGHRS, CDR2 YFSETQ, per germline. Primed by a sample-barcoded 5' primer and a J-beta primer mix, a second PCR proceeded for roughly 7 to 11 cycles. One entry per CDR3 protein results from TCRdb running MiXCR on the 5' RACE reads. Found here are 700,000 to 950,000 distinct CDR3 sequences, 35% to 45% of them singletons; the top ten hold around 20%. Donation came from healthy Caucasian individuals in Russia who were aged 6 to 90. A minimum of 5 micrograms of total RNA was extracted per sample.

This receptor was identified in a woman aged 60-75 years in good health. The V and J genes are TRBV5-1 and TRBJ2-5, with 7 bases lining up with TRBD1. Specimen: blood. The CDR3 region is CASSLVEGDRQETQYF. The CDR3 coding sequence is TGCGCCAGCAGCTTGGTAGAAGGGGACAGACAAGAGACCCAGTACTTC.